A single sample gave rise to the 30 T cell receptor beta chains below, sequenced in a study of CD8 T cells in ankylosing spondylitis. Using its own MiXCR run on the 5' RACE reads, TCRdb lists one record per CDR3 protein. The sample carries about 130,000 distinct CDR3 sequences, over 10% recorded once. The material sequenced was blood, either unsorted or a sorted T cell fraction (not recorded which). The receptors come from a female donor with ankylosing spondylitis or in good health (not recorded which).

Comments on this clonotype: A read error may be the cause here, since a much bigger clone is one base away. This chain uses TRBV7-2 with TRBJ2-6; D unresolved. CDR1 and CDR2 from the germline V gene are SGHTA and FQGNSA. CDR3 size: 15 residues. This CDR3 reads CASNLDLLGANVLTF. The CDR3 DNA is TGTGCCAGCAACTTAGACTTATTGGGGGCCAACGTCCTGACTTTC.

The sample holds many counts of this clonotype. The chain has TRBV7-8 and TRBJ1-1, with a possible D match to TRBD1 (6 bases). Trimming took off 6 bases at V and 0 bases at J, with 23 bases between the two ends. Germline V gene lookup returns CDR1 SGHVS and CDR2 FQNEAQ. This CDR3 spans 18 amino acids. Here the CDR3 reads CASRPGRGPDRMNTEAFF. In nucleotides, the CDR3 is TGTGCCAGCAGACCTGGGAGGGGCCCGGACAGAATGAACACTGAAGCTTTCTTT.

There are many counts of this clonotype. The V and J genes are TRBV12-3 or TRBV12-4 and TRBJ2-1; D is unclear. The ends were cut back, 3 bases at V and 10 bases at J, with 7 bases in the middle. The CDR3 has 11 amino acids. The CDR3 here is CASSLVAEQFF. CDR3 bases: TGTGCCAGCAGTTTGGTCGCGGAGCAGTTCTTC.

This clonotype was detected ten times or more. The V and J genes are TRBV5-1 and TRBJ2-3, with no clear D. The length of the CDR3 is 18 residues. Germline V gene data show CDR1 as SGHRS and CDR2 as YFSETQ. Trimming removed 0 bases at V and 0 bases at J, with 17 bases between. The CDR3, as DNA: TGCGCCAGCAGCTTGGCTTCAAGGGCGCGCTCTAGCACAGATACGCAGTATTTT. It is translated as CASSLASRARSSTDTQYF.

The rearrangement uses TRBV2 and TRBJ2-7, with D possibly matching TRBD2 (6 bases). V lost 9 bases and J lost 5, with 14 bases in between. Germline CDR1 SNHLY, CDR2 FYNNEI. CDR3 length: 12 residues. CDR3 sequence: CASFGGRDEQYF. The CDR3 DNA reads TGTGCCAGTTTTGGAGGGAGAGACGAGCAGTACTTC.

In this sample, this clonotype turned up many times. The rearrangement links TRBV5-1 to TRBJ2-1, with D hard to call. Trimming shortened V by 5 bases and J by 0 bases, and 15 bases separated the two germline ends. CDR1 and CDR2 from the germline V gene are SGHRS and YFSETQ. CDR3 size: 16 residues. CDR3 loop: CASRRSQALSYNEQFF. The CDR3 region has the DNA TGCGCCAGCAGACGGAGTCAGGCCCTCTCCTACAATGAGCAGTTCTTC.

The chain has TRBV24-1 and TRBJ2-1; 10 bases line up with TRBD2. Germline V lookup: CDR1 KGHDR, CDR2 SFDVKD. The CDR3 contains 16 residues. The trim removed 3 bases at V and 4 bases at J, leaving 5 bases unmatched. CDR3 in DNA: TGTGCCACCAGTGATCCTGGGACTAGCGAGTACAATGAGCAGTTCTTC. Its translation: CATSDPGTSEYNEQFF.

This clonotype was seen repeatedly, ten times or more. The V gene is TRBV20-1, the J gene TRBJ1-1; D gene uncertain. Germline CDR1 reads DFQATT; CDR2 reads SNEGSKA (reference sequence). V was trimmed by 8 bases and J by 1 base, leaving 11 bases between them. CDR3 length: 12 residues. The CDR3 nucleotides read TGCAGTTTACACGAAGGGAACACTGAAGCTTTCTTT. This sequence encodes CSLHEGNTEAFF.

There are many counts of this clonotype. V is TRBV30 and J is TRBJ2-6; TRBD2 might be the D (6 bases). Germline V lookup: CDR1 GTSNPN, CDR2 SVGIG (reference sequence). This CDR3 contains 17 residues. The V end lost 7 bases, the J end lost 4 bases, and 23 bases lay between the germline ends. CDR3 DNA sequence: TGTGCCTCCAGACCGGGACTCCGGCTCTCAGGGGCCAACGTCCTGACTTTC. Translation gives CASRPGLRLSGANVLTF. The entire variable domain, with the rest obtained from reference TRBV30 and TRBJ2-6, is as follows: SQTIHQWPATLVQPVGSPLSLECTVEGTSNPNLYWYRQAAGRGLQLLFYSVGIGQISSEVPQNLSASRPQDRQFILSSKKLLLSDSGFYLCASRPGLRLSGANVLTFGAGSRLTVL.

This clonotype was seen at least ten times. The V call is TRBV12-3 or TRBV12-4, the J call TRBJ1-5; 8 nucleotides align to TRBD1. The CDR3 runs to 16 residues. Germline trimming cut 5 bases from V and 7 bases from J; bases unmatched to any gene: 13. The CDR3 protein is CASSPGQGWSRQPQHF. CDR3 nucleotides: TGTGCCAGCAGTCCAGGACAGGGCTGGTCAAGGCAGCCCCAGCATTTT.

At least ten counts were recorded for this clonotype. V gene TRBV12-5 combines with J gene TRBJ2-5; the D is unclear. This CDR3 region has 15 residues. Germline V CDR1 and CDR2: LGHNT, FRNRAP. V gave up 3 bases and J gave up 4 bases, with 15 bases separating them. CDR3 amino acids: CASGLGRAPGETQYF. In DNA, the CDR3 is TGTGCTAGTGGTTTAGGCCGCGCACCGGGAGAGACCCAGTACTTC. The full variable domain, in which reference TRBV12-5 and TRBJ2-5 provide the parts outside the CDR3, is DARVTQTPRHKVTEMGQEVTMRCQPILGHNTVFWYRQTMMQGLELLAYFRNRAPLDDSGMPKDRFSAEMPDATLATLKIQPSEPRDSAVYFCASGLGRAPGETQYFGPGTRLLVL.

This clonotype was seen ten or more times. The chain carries TRBV5-1 and TRBJ2-1, with D perhaps TRBD2 (6 bases). The CDR3 consists of 16 residues. V lost 4 bases and J lost 0, with 14 bases in between. Germline CDR1 SGHRS, CDR2 YFSETQ. The CDR3 DNA follows: TGCGCCAGCAGCGTCGGGACTTCACTCTCCTACAATGAGCAGTTCTTC. Encoded protein: CASSVGTSLSYNEQFF.

The chain carries TRBV5-1 and TRBJ2-5, with TRBD2 matching over 9 bases. The V gene's germline CDR1 is SGHRS and CDR2 YFSETQ. The CDR3 extends over 16 amino acids. The J segment lost 2 bases and the V segment lost 2 bases, leaving 7 bases of the junction unmatched. In DNA, the CDR3 is TGCGCCAGCAGCTTTAGGGTAGCGGGGGCTCAAGAGACCCAGTACTTC. Translating gives CASSFRVAGAQETQYF.

The sample holds many counts of this clonotype. The CDR3 reads CSAPPRAHYEQYF. The CDR3 DNA sequence: TGCAGTGCTCCCCCTCGGGCCCACTACGAGCAGTACTTC. V is TRBV20-1 and J is TRBJ2-7; the D is unclear. This CDR3 is built from 13 residues. The ends were cut back, 5 bases at V and 3 bases at J, with 14 bases in the middle. Germline CDR1 reads DFQATT; CDR2 reads SNEGSKA (reference sequence).

In this sample, this clonotype turned up many times. The V call is TRBV5-1, the J call TRBJ1-1; 10 bases fit TRBD1. Germline values: CDR1 SGHRS, CDR2 YFSETQ. The junction had 2 bases not matched to a gene; V was cut back by 1 base and J by 5 bases. The CDR3 has 14 residues. The CDR3 bases are TGCGCCAGCAGCTTGCAGGGACAGGGGACTGAAGCTTTCTTT. It specifies CASSLQGQGTEAFF.

At least ten counts were recorded for this clonotype. This chain uses TRBV12-3 or TRBV12-4 with TRBJ1-1; weak D call: TRBD1 (5 bases). V was cut by 2 bases and J by 8 bases, with 15 bases left in between. The CDR3 spans 14 residues. In DNA, the CDR3 is TGTGCCAGCAGTTTATCCCAGGGAACCCTCGAAGCTTTCTTT. Translation: CASSLSQGTLEAFF.

This clonotype was recorded many times. The chain carries TRBV7-6 and TRBJ1-2, with unresolved D. The CDR3 has 16 residues. The V end lost 2 bases, the J end lost 10 bases, and 23 bases lay between the germline ends. Germline V gene data show CDR1 as SGHVS and CDR2 as FNYEAQ. Here the CDR3 reads CASSLNYGGATLDYTF. In DNA form, the CDR3 reads TGTGCCAGCAGCTTAAACTATGGTGGCGCGACTCTCGACTACACCTTC.

This clonotype appeared a few times. One junction end does not reproduce the germline sequence, and a read error may be involved. The chain recombines TRBV12-3 or TRBV12-4 with TRBJ2-3, with D perhaps being TRBD1 or TRBD2 (5 bases each). The CDR3 loop spans 15 amino acids. The chain's CDR3 is CASSVAGARFGTQYF. CDR3 DNA: TGTGCCAGCAGTGTAGCCGGGGCCCGTTTCGGTACGCAGTATTTT.

This clonotype was picked up a small number of times. V usage is TRBV2 and J usage is TRBJ2-5; perhaps TRBD1 as D (5 bases). V was trimmed by 10 bases and J by 3 bases, leaving 12 bases between them. The CDR3 spans 12 residues. CDR1 and CDR2 from the germline V gene are SNHLY and FYNNEI. CDR3 protein: CATRGIEETQYF. CDR3 coding DNA: TGTGCCACTAGGGGTATCGAAGAGACCCAGTACTTC.

The chain employs TRBV6-1 and TRBJ2-2; tentative D call: TRBD2 (6 bases). CDR1 and CDR2 (germline): MNHNS, SASEGT. The CDR3 runs 18 residues. Trimming stripped 1 base from V and 5 bases from J, with 20 bases between. The CDR3 protein is CASSEGPGGGGRTGELFF. For the CDR3, the DNA is TGTGCCAGCAGTGAAGGTCCTGGGGGAGGCGGTAGAACCGGGGAGCTGTTTTTT.

The table lists this clonotype with many counts. V gene TRBV29-1 combines with J gene TRBJ1-1; 9 nucleotides match TRBD1. The CDR3 is 14 amino acids. V was pared by 4 bases and J by 5 bases, with 8 bases of the junction left unmatched. Looked up from germline, CDR1 is SQVTM and CDR2 is ANQGSEA. The DNA of the CDR3 is TGCAGCGTTGGTGGACAGGGGTGGATAACTGAAGCTTTCTTT. Its translation is CSVGGQGWITEAFF. Using reference TRBV29-1 and TRBJ1-1 for the parts outside the CDR3, the full variable domain is SAVISQKPSRDICQRGTSLTIQCQVDSQVTMMFWYRQQPGQSLTLIATANQGSEATYESGFVIDKFPISRPNLTFSTLTVSNMSPEDSSIYLCSVGGQGWITEAFFGQGTRLTVV.

About this clonotype itself: This may be a read error, as it is one base from a much larger clone. V is TRBV4-1 and J is TRBJ2-1; TRBD2 might be the D (7 bases). Deletions cut 3 bases from V and 11 bases from J, with 17 bases between. In germline, CDR1 is MGHRA, CDR2 YSYEKL. CDR3 length: 14 residues. Here the CDR3 reads CASSQGGGQNKQFF. CDR3 DNA: TGCGCCAGCAGCCAGGGGGGGGGCCAGAATAAGCAGTTCTTC.

This chain joins TRBV7-2 and TRBJ2-2; the D gene is possibly TRBD1 (5 bases). The germline CDR1 and CDR2 sequences are SGHTA and FQGNSA. The CDR3 has 14 amino acids. V gave up 2 bases and J gave up 5 bases, with 9 bases separating them. This CDR3 is CASSLSPGTGELFF. The DNA of the CDR3 is TGTGCCAGCAGCTTAAGTCCAGGGACCGGGGAGCTGTTTTTT. The full variable domain, its missing parts supplied by reference TRBV7-2 and TRBJ2-2, is GAGVSQSPSNKVTEKGKDVELRCDPISGHTALYWYRQSLGQGLEFLIYFQGNSAPDKSGLPSDRFSAERTGGSVSTLTIQRTQQEDSAVYLCASSLSPGTGELFFGEGSRLTVL.

This clonotype showed up many times. V and J are TRBV28 and TRBJ2-2; 9 bases fit TRBD1. Per germline, CDR1 MDHEN and CDR2 SYDVKM. The V and J ends lost 6 bases and 6 bases, in that order; junction bases with no gene match: 11. The CDR3 contains 16 residues. CDR3 in amino acids: CASRAPGTGLAGELFF. In nucleotides, the CDR3 is TGTGCCAGCAGGGCGCCCGGGACAGGGTTAGCCGGGGAGCTGTTTTTT.

This clonotype occurred many times. The rearrangement joins TRBV20-1 to TRBJ2-1; weak D call: TRBD2 (5 bases). Trimming shortened V by 3 bases and J by 0 bases, and 18 bases separated the two germline ends. Germline V lookup: CDR1 DFQATT, CDR2 SNEGSKA (reference sequence). The CDR3 consists of 17 residues. This CDR3 is CSARNRASGSSYNEQFF. CDR3 nucleotide sequence: TGCAGTGCTAGGAATCGGGCTTCGGGGAGCTCCTACAATGAGCAGTTCTTC.

There are many counts of this clonotype. V usage is TRBV7-7 and J usage is TRBJ2-5; the match to TRBD1 covers 7 bases. The junction had 3 bases not matched to a gene; V was cut back by 5 bases and J by 3 bases. Per the germline V gene, CDR1 is SSHAT and CDR2 is FNYEAQ (reference sequence). The CDR3 is 13 amino acids. The CDR3 reads CASSIQGKETQYF. Here the CDR3 DNA reads TGTGCCAGCAGCATACAGGGGAAAGAGACCCAGTACTTC. The entire variable domain, with the rest obtained from reference TRBV7-7 and TRBJ2-5, is as follows: GAGVSQSPRYKVTKRGQDVTLRCDPISSHATLYWYQQALGQGPEFLTYFNYEAQPDKSGLPSDRFSAERPEGSISTLTIQRTEQRDSAMYRCASSIQGKETQYFGPGTRLLVL.

This clonotype was seen many times. The V and J genes are TRBV5-1 and TRBJ2-5, with unresolved D. Deletions cut 0 bases from V and 5 bases from J, with 8 bases between. This CDR3 spans 13 amino acids. The germline V gene has CDR1 SGHRS and CDR2 YFSETQ. The CDR3 loop is CASSLAGGETQYF. DNA for the CDR3: TGCGCCAGCAGCTTGGCGGGTGGGGAGACCCAGTACTTC.

This clonotype appeared many times. The genes are TRBV5-1 and TRBJ1-1; a weak D match, TRBD1 (5 bases). This CDR3 region has 16 residues. The V end lost 3 bases, the J end lost 4 bases, and 19 bases lay between the germline ends. Germline CDR1 and CDR2: SGHRS and YFSETQ. The CDR3, as DNA: TGCGCCAGCAGCTCCCGGGGGGTTTTGGGCATCACTGAAGCTTTCTTT. Translated: CASSSRGVLGITEAFF.

The rearrangement uses TRBV7-2 and TRBJ2-2; D remains ambiguous. CDR1 SGHTA and CDR2 FQGNSA come from the germline V gene. V lost 4 bases to trimming and J lost 5 bases, with 14 bases between them. The CDR3 is made up of 15 amino acids. The CDR3 sequence is CASSSLGFLTGELFF. DNA of the CDR3: TGTGCCAGCAGCTCCCTGGGCTTCTTAACCGGGGAGCTGTTTTTT.

The table lists this clonotype with many counts. V is TRBV29-1 and J is TRBJ1-2; 7 nucleotides align to TRBD1. Germline V gene lookup returns CDR1 SQVTM and CDR2 ANQGSEA. J gave up 8 bases and V 7 bases, and 10 bases lay outside the gene matches. The CDR3 length is 12 residues. This CDR3 is CSGTGTVEGYTF. The CDR3 DNA follows: TGCAGCGGCACCGGGACAGTCGAAGGCTACACCTTC. The complete variable domain, with remaining parts taken from reference TRBV29-1 and TRBJ1-2, reads SAVISQKPSRDICQRGTSLTIQCQVDSQVTMMFWYRQQPGQSLTLIATANQGSEATYESGFVIDKFPISRPNLTFSTLTVSNMSPEDSSIYLCSGTGTVEGYTFGSGTRLTVV.